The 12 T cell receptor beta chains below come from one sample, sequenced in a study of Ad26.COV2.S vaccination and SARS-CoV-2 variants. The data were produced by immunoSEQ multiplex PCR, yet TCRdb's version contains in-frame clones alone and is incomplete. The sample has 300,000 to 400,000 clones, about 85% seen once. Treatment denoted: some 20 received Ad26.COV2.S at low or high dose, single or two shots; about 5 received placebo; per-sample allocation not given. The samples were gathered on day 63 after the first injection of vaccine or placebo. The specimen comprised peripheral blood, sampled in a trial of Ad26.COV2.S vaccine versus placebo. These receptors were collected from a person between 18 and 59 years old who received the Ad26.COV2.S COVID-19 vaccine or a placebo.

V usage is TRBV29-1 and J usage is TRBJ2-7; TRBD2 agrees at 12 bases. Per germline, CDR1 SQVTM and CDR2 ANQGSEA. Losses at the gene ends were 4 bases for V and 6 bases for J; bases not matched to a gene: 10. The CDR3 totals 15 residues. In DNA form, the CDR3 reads TGCAGCGTTGTCGGGCTAGCGGGAGGGCGAGGCGAGCAGTACTTC. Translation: CSVVGLAGGRGEQYF.

The CDR3 bases are TGTGCCAGCTCACCGCAGGGTACAACGGGCGAGCCCCAGCATTTT. It specifies CASSPQGTTGEPQHF. The rearrangement links TRBV18 to TRBJ1-5, with D perhaps TRBD1 (5 bases). V gave up 3 bases and J gave up 8 bases, with 17 bases separating them. This CDR3 region has 15 residues. Germline lookup yields CDR1 KGHSH and CDR2 LQKENI. Using reference TRBV18 and TRBJ1-5 for the parts outside the CDR3, the full variable domain is NAGVMQNPRHLVRRRGQEARLRCSPMKGHSHVYWYRQLPEEGLKFMVYLQKENIIDESGMPKERFSAEFPKEGPSILRIQQVVRGDSAAYFCASSPQGTTGEPQHFGDGTRLSIL.

CDR3 sequence: CASSFHTGGNQPQHF. For the CDR3, the DNA is TGTGCCAGCAGTTTCCATACCGGAGGCAATCAGCCCCAGCATTTT. The gene calls are TRBV28 and TRBJ1-5; no definite D call. Trimming pared 3 bases from V and 2 bases from J, leaving 11 bases between. The germline V gene encodes CDR1 MDHEN and CDR2 SYDVKM. The CDR3 contains 15 residues.

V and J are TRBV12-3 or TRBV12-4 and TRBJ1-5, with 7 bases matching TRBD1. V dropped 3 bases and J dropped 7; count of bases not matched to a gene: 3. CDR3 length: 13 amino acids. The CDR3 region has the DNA TGTGCCAGCAGTTTGGGACAGATCCAGCCCCAGCATTTT. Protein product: CASSLGQIQPQHF.

The CDR3 DNA reads as TGTGCCAGCAATCCCCTGACAGGGATGACAGATACGCAGTATTTT. This sequence encodes CASNPLTGMTDTQYF. The gene calls are TRBV11-2 and TRBJ2-3, with TRBD1 matching over 7 bases. This CDR3 is 15 amino acids long. With V trimmed by 7 bases and J by 3 bases, 10 bases remained unmatched. Germline loops: CDR1 SGHAT, CDR2 FQNNGV.

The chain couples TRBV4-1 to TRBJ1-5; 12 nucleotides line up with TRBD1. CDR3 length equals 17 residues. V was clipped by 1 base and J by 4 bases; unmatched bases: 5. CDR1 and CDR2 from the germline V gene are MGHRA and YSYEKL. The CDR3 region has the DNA TGCGCCAGCAGCCAAGTCGGGGGACAGGGGGCGAATCAGCCCCAGCATTTT. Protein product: CASSQVGGQGANQPQHF.

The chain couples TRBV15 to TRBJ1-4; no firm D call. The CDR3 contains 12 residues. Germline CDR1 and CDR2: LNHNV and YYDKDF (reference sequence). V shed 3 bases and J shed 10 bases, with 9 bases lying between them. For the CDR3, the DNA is TGTGCCACCAGCAGGCTCGATGGAAAACTGTTTTTT. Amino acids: CATSRLDGKLFF.

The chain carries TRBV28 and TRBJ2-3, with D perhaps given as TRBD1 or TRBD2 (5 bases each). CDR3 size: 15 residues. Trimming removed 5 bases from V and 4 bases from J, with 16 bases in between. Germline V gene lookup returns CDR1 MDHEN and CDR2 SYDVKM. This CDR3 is CASSATGPGADTQYF. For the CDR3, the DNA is TGTGCCAGCAGTGCCACAGGACCCGGGGCAGATACGCAGTATTTT.

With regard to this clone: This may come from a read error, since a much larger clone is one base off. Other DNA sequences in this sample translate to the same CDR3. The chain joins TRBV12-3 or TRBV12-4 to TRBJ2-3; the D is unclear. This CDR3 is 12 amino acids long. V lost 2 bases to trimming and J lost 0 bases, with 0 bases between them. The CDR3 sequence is CASSLSTDTQYF. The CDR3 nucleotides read TGTGCCAGCAGTTTAAGCACAGATACGCAGTATTTT.

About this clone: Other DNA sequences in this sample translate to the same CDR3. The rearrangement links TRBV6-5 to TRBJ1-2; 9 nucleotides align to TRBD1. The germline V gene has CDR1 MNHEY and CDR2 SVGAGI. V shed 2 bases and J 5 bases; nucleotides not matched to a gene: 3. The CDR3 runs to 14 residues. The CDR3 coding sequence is TGTGCCAGCAGTTACACGACAGGGGGATATGGCTACACCTTC. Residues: CASSYTTGGYGYTF.

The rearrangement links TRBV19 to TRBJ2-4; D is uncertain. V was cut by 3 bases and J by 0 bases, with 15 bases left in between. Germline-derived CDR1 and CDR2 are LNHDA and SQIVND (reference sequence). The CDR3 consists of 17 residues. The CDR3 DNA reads TGTGCCAGTAGTATTGGTGACCCGAGGCTAGCCAAAAACATTCAGTACTTC. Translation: CASSIGDPRLAKNIQYF.

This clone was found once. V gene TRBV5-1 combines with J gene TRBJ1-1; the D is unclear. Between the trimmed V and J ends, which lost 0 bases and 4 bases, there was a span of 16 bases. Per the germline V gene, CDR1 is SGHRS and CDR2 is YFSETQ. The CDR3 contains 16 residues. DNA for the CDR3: TGCGCCAGCAGCTTGGCCCGGGGTACCCTTGTCACTGAAGCTTTCTTT. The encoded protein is CASSLARGTLVTEAFF.